This T cell receptor (beta chain) originates from a study of shared clonotypes between healthy human individuals (dated by TCRdb to 2018 to 2021). About the full investigation: The cohort included three men and two women between 18 and 49 years of age. Between about 0.8 and 9.5 billion PBMCs per donor were obtained by leukapheresis. Libraries were prepared and TCR repertoires were sequenced by different laboratories using diverse techniques, in order to increase sequencing depth and limit assay-specific biases. For each donor, CD4 naive and CD4 memory were each run on three plates, CD8 naive on two plates, and CD8 memory on one plate. To estimate repertoire size and how much clonotypes are shared between individuals, the study performed deep sequencing of blood TCR repertoires from 4 to 6 healthy adults. Points the paper makes about the study in general: Rarefaction of sorted-subset datasets indicated incomplete sequencing despite the large sequencing depth. Estimated clonotype richness was generally larger for naive than for memory subsets. Based on pairwise subsampling, the degree of clonotype sharing among donors was expected to be affected by sequencing depth. Sampling was restricted to blood, and TCR repertoires in tissue are likely to differ from TCR repertoires in blood. Clonotypes shared by all four sorted-subset donors showed higher generation probabilities than non-shared clonotypes. Sharing across several donors was observed for approximately 5% of naive CD4, less than 4% of naive CD8, 2% to 2.5% of memory CD4, and around 0.42% of memory CD8 clonotypes. Because the study included only a small number of donors, the genetic and exposure-history diversity represented was limited.

Donors were healthy HIV-negative adults with no recently reported acute infections or vaccinations. All donors were Caucasian adults living in Nashville, Tennessee, USA. CD4+ T cells were enriched by magnetic negative selection, after which naive cells were positively selected on CD45RA and the negative fraction was taken as the memory subset. Blood was collected by leukapheresis, and PBMCs were isolated by Ficoll-Histopaque density gradient centrifugation and then cryopreserved in liquid nitrogen vapor phase. Analytical flow cytometry was used to check the purity and quantity of each magnetically sorted T cell population. Genomic DNA was isolated from every sorted fraction and measured by UV absorbance on a Nanodrop 2000c. Notes on this clone: Which antigen it targets is not known. No per-base quality is available; no much larger clone lies one base away.

V loses 6 bases of germline sequence and J loses 3 bases, and the interval between the two ends is 11 bases. Sequences MDHEN (CDR1) and SYDVKM (CDR2) are obtained from the germline V gene. From the cysteine through the phenylalanine, the CDR3 covers 13 amino acids. Only CDR3 DNA is held: 39 bases, read in frame from base 1. Using the deep immunoSEQ assay, TCR CDR3 regions were amplified from genomic DNA by multiplex PCR. Extracted genomic DNA from each cell subset was spread evenly across all wells of several immunoSEQ 96-well plates, with each plate serving as a replicate. For sorted subsets, roughly 0.2 ug genomic DNA, equal to some 28,000 T cell genomes, was loaded into each replicate PCR. The purified libraries were quantified using a Qubit 3.0 fluorometer, sized with a Bioanalyzer 2100, and then quantified again using the KAPA Library Quantification kit. Every immunoSEQ 96-well plate was sequenced on a dedicated single-read 150-cycle Illumina NextSeq 550 flow cell. As for the authors' bioinformatics: Because the immunoSEQ output included only junctional sequences and no quality scores, the filtering could not be the same as the filtering used for full-length reads. Sequences were annotated with PyIR, a Python wrapper for IgBLAST v1.9, and V/J genes and CDR3 were assigned using IMGT germline references. Any read was removed if the V/J assignment was weak (E-value above 1e-6), the CDR3 was missing, or the read contained stop codons, out-of-frame junctions, or ambiguous translated residues. V3J clonotypes were defined by identical inferred V gene, J gene, and CDR3 amino acid sequence. Percentage overlap between repertoires was computed as shared unique clonotypes divided by the size of the smaller repertoire. Richness of each repertoire was evaluated using RTK rarefaction, the Chao1 estimator, and Recon v2.1 estimates of unobserved clonotypes. Generation probabilities were computed with OLGA for all TCRbeta clonotypes obtained by the gDNA method from several donors. TCRdb limited this immuneACCESS table to in-frame rearrangements with V and J called. A share of clones is missing; checked studies link under half to unresolved V genes, and the rest is unexplained. The V and J calls and clone size come from that table; D and trimming were worked out from the DNA. This sample gives 1,400,000 or so clones in total; approximately 98.5% of them show up just once. The biggest ten clones account for approximately 0.38% of the sample.

The source is a man younger than 40 in good health. Specimen: naive CD4+ T cells sorted from blood. The cell subset or site label, read with the paper, signifies: CD45RA+ positively selected. The V and J genes are TRBV28 and TRBJ1-2; no D gene is confidently identified. The CDR3 in this case is CASRKGWDYGYTF. The DNA sequence follows: TGTGCCAGCAGAAAAGGGTGGGACTATGGCTACACCTTC.